One and the same sample provided the 2 T cell receptor beta chains below, sequenced in a study of T cells in Graves' hyperthyroidism and ophthalmopathy. Using RNA transcripts as the source, TCR beta CDR3 regions were amplified. The TCR CDR3 was amplified in a first-round RT-PCR using the HTBI primer set. TCRdb recomputed calls from the multiplex PCR reads with MiXCR, one row per CDR3 protein. Among approximately 300,000 distinct CDR3 sequences, more than 15% were seen once, and the ten largest hold around 61%. The sequencing input was blood. The receptors shown here come from a woman aged 60 to 75 with Graves' ophthalmopathy.

At least ten counts were recorded for this clonotype. The chain has TRBV28 and TRBJ2-1, with 8 positions matching TRBD2. Germline CDR1 reads MDHEN; CDR2 reads SYDVKM. The CDR3 consists of 16 residues. With V trimmed by 3 bases and J by 5 bases, 9 bases remained unmatched. CDR3 loop: CASSLAGGGPHNEQFF. CDR3 nucleotides: TGTGCCAGCAGTTTGGCGGGAGGAGGGCCTCACAATGAGCAGTTCTTC.

This chain uses TRBV27 with TRBJ2-7; 10 nucleotides agree with TRBD2. The V segment lost 11 bases and the J segment 6 bases; nucleotides outside the gene matches: 10. This CDR3 is 13 amino acids long. Germline loops: CDR1 MNHEY, CDR2 SMNVEV (reference sequence). The CDR3 here is CARKVAGGGEQYF. Written as DNA, the CDR3 is TGTGCCCGGAAAGTAGCGGGGGGCGGCGAGCAGTACTTC.